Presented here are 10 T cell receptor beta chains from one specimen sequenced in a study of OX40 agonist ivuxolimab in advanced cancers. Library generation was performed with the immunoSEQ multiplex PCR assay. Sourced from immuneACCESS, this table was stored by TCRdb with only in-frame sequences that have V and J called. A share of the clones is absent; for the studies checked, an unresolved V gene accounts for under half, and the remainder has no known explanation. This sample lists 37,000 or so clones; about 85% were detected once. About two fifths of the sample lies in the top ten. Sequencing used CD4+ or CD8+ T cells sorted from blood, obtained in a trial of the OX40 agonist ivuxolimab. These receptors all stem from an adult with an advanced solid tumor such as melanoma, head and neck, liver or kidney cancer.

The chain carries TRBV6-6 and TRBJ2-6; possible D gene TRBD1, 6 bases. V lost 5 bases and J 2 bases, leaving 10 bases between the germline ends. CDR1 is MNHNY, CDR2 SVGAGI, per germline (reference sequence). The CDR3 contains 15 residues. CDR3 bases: TGTGCCAGCAGTACGCCAGGGGCTGGGGCCAACGTCCTGACTTTC. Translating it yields CASSTPGAGANVLTF.

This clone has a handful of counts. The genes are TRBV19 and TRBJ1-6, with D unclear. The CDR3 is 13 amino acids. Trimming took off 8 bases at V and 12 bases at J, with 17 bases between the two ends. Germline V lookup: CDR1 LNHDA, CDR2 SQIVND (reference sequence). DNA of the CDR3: TGTGCCAGTTCAGGTCTTGGTATTCAACCCCTCCACTTT. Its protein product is CASSGLGIQPLHF.

CDR3 coding DNA: TGTGCCAGCAGTGAAAGACCGGGACAGGGTACCGGGGAGCTGTTTTTT. It encodes CASSERPGQGTGELFF. V usage is TRBV25-1 and J usage is TRBJ2-2; TRBD1 matches 9 bases. Germline CDR1 reads MGHDK; CDR2 reads SYGVNS. The CDR3 has 16 residues. V was clipped by 2 bases and J by 5 bases; unmatched bases: 6. Using reference TRBV25-1 and TRBJ2-2 for the parts outside the CDR3, the full variable domain is EADIYQTPRYLVIGTGKKITLECSQTMGHDKMYWYQQDPGMELHLIHYSYGVNSTEKGDLSSESTVSRIRTEHFPLTLESARPSHTSQYLCASSERPGQGTGELFFGEGSRLTVL.

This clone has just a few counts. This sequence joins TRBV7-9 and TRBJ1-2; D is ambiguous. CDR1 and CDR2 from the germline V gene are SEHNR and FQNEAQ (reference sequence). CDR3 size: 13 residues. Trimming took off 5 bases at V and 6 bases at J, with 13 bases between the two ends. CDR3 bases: TGTGCCAGCAGCGGGCACTTAAACCATGGCTACACCTTC. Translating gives CASSGHLNHGYTF.

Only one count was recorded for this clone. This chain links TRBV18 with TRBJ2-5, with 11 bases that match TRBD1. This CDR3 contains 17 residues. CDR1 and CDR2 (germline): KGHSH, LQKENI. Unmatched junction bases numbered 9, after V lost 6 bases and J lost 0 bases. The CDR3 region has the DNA TGTGCCAGCTCCGAATCTCGGACAGGGGGCTACCAAGAGACCCAGTACTTC. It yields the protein CASSESRTGGYQETQYF.

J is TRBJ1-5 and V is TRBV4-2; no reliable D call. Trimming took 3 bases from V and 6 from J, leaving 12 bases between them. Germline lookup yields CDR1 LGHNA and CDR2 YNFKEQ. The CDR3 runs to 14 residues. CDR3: CASSHGESGQPQHF. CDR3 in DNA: TGTGCCAGCAGCCATGGGGAGAGTGGTCAGCCCCAGCATTTT.

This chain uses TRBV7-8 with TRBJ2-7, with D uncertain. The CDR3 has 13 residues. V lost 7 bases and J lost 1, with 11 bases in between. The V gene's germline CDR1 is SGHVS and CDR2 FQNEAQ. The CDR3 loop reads CASTTSTSYEQYF. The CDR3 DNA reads TGTGCCAGCACCACATCCACATCCTACGAGCAGTACTTC. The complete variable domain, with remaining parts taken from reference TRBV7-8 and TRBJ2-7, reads GAGVSQSPRYKVAKRGQDVALRCDPISGHVSLFWYQQALGQGPEFLTYFQNEAQLDKSGLPSDRFFAERPEGSVSTLKIQRTQQEDSAVYLCASTTSTSYEQYFGPGTRLTVT.

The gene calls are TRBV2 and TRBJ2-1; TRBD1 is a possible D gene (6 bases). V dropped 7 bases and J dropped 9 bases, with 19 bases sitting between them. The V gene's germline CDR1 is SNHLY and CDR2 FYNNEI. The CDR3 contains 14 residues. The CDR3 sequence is CASKTEGGSAEQFF. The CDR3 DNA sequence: TGTGCCAGCAAAACAGAAGGGGGTTCAGCTGAGCAGTTCTTC.

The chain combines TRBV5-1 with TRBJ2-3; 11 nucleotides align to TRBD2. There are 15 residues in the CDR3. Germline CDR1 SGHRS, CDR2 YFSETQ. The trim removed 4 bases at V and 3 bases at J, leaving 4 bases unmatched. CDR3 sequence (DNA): TGCGCCAGCAGCCATACTAGCGGGGGAACAGATACGCAGTATTTT. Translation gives CASSHTSGGTDTQYF.

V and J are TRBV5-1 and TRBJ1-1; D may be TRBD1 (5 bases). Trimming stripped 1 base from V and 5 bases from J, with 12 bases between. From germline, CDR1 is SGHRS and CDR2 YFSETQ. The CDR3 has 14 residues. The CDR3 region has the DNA TGCGCCAGCAGCTTGTCAGGGTTCGGGACTGAAGCTTTCTTT. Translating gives CASSLSGFGTEAFF.